This T cell receptor beta chain emerged from a study of vaccination and CD4 T cells after COVID-19. Study-wide background: Nasal swab PCR detected SARS-CoV-2 in convalescent patients, who comprised under ten mild cases and one severe case. Overlapping spike peptides of SARS-CoV-2, HCoV-NL63, HCoV-OC43 and HCoV-229E stimulated the cells.

Note on this clonotype: Antigen unknown.

CDR1 is MNHEY, CDR2 SVGAGI, per germline. CDR3 length: 16 residues. The V segment lost 1 base and the J segment 7 bases; nucleotides outside the gene matches: 7. Sample treatment: roughly 11-day PBMC culture with coronavirus spike peptide pools or control peptides (ViraFEST assay). CD4+ T cells that had been cultured provided DNA sequenced with the Oncomine TCR Beta short-read assay. Using its own MiXCR run on the PCR reads, TCRdb lists one record per CDR3 protein. The table has over 10,000 distinct CDR3 sequences, about three fifths seen once. The specimen was cultured CD4+ T cells from blood, collected after SARS-CoV-2 vaccination. This TCR was sampled from a human donor with COVID-19. V gene TRBV6-5 combines with J gene TRBJ2-2; 9 bases agree with TRBD1. DNA of the CDR3: TGTGCCAGCAGTTACTACGGGGGACAGGGCCACGGGGAGCTGTTTTTT. Translation gives CASSYYGGQGHGELFF.